This is a list of T cell receptor beta chains from one sample in a study of human T cells and chemical hapten exposure. TCRdb re-derived calls from the RACE reads in MiXCR, one entry per CDR3 protein. The sample includes about 39,000 distinct CDR3 sequences, roughly 13% of them seen just once. The sample here was whole blood, taken in connection with sensitization to the hapten diphenylcyclopropenone (DPC). The receptors were sampled from a middle-aged woman with alopecia areata. Some clones in this sample may be carry-over from other donors' samples. Each CDR3 is given with its conserved first and last residue. A D gene is named only where the DNA matches it firmly. Only some rows state a clone size, as once, few, many or a class for expanded clones.

j_gene: TRBJ2-1; abundance: many; len: 11; d_gene: -; v_gene: TRBV28; CDR3nt: TGTGCCAGCAGGCTCTACAATGAGCAGTTCTTC; CDR3aa: CASRLYNEQFF
j_gene: TRBJ1-2; abundance: many; len: 14; d_gene: -; v_gene: TRBV7-9; CDR3nt: TGTGCCAGCAGCTTAGTCCCAGGGACCTATGGCTACACCTTC; CDR3aa: CASSLVPGTYGYTF
j_gene: TRBJ2-7; abundance: few; len: 14; d_gene: TRBD2; v_gene: TRBV10-3; CDR3nt: TGTGCCATCAGGGGGACTAGCGGGAACCACGAGCAGTACTTC; CDR3aa: CAIRGTSGNHEQYF
j_gene: TRBJ2-3; abundance: -; len: 15; d_gene: -; v_gene: TRBV20-1; CDR3nt: TGCAGTGCTAGCCACCAGGGGTCCCGCACAGATACGCAGTATTTT; CDR3aa: CSASHQGSRTDTQYF
j_gene: TRBJ2-3; abundance: -; len: 14; d_gene: -; v_gene: TRBV5-1; CDR3nt: TGCGCCAGCAGCCCCGGACTCGCCACAGATACGCAGTATTTT; CDR3aa: CASSPGLATDTQYF
j_gene: TRBJ1-6; abundance: many; len: 14; d_gene: -; v_gene: TRBV4-1; CDR3nt: TGCGCCAGCAGCCAAGTTCGGGGCAATTCACCCCTCCACTTT; CDR3aa: CASSQVRGNSPLHF
j_gene: TRBJ2-1; abundance: many; len: 16; d_gene: -; v_gene: TRBV9; CDR3nt: TGTGCCAGCAGCGTAGGTGTGGGAGCCGCCTACAATGAGCAGTTCTTC; CDR3aa: CASSVGVGAAYNEQFF
j_gene: TRBJ2-3; abundance: -; len: 15; d_gene: -; v_gene: TRBV7-9; CDR3nt: TGTGCCAGCAGCCGGAGGGAAGTACCCACAGATACGCAGTATTTT; CDR3aa: CASSRREVPTDTQYF
j_gene: TRBJ2-3; abundance: many; len: 15; d_gene: -; v_gene: TRBV5-6; CDR3nt: TGTGCCAGCAGCTCGGAACAGGGCCGCACAGATACGCAGTATTTT; CDR3aa: CASSSEQGRTDTQYF
j_gene: TRBJ2-7; abundance: once; len: 14; d_gene: -; v_gene: TRBV4-3; CDR3nt: TGCGCCAGCAGCCTGGGCCCCGATGACTACGAGCAGTACTTC; CDR3aa: CASSLGPDDYEQYF
j_gene: TRBJ2-5; abundance: many; len: 14; d_gene: -; v_gene: TRBV5-1; CDR3nt: TGCGCCAGCAGCTCCTCCGACTCCCAAGAGACCCAGTACTTC; CDR3aa: CASSSSDSQETQYF
j_gene: TRBJ2-1; abundance: -; len: 15; d_gene: TRBD1; v_gene: TRBV28; CDR3nt: TGTGCCAGCAGTTTAGGGGACAGGGCCTTCAATGAGCAGTTCTTC; CDR3aa: CASSLGDRAFNEQFF
j_gene: TRBJ2-5; abundance: few; len: 12; d_gene: -; v_gene: TRBV6-5; CDR3nt: TGTGCCACCAGGGGCCTCGGGGAGACCCAGTACTTC; CDR3aa: CATRGLGETQYF
j_gene: TRBJ2-5; abundance: few; len: 16; d_gene: TRBD2; v_gene: TRBV20-1; CDR3nt: TGCAGTGCTAGGGCGACTAGCGGGAGCCCTACAGAGACCCAGTACTTC; CDR3aa: CSARATSGSPTETQYF
j_gene: TRBJ1-1; abundance: -; len: 13; d_gene: TRBD1; v_gene: TRBV28; CDR3nt: TGTGTCAGCCAGGACAGGTCGTTAGGTGAAGCTTTCTTT; CDR3aa: CVSQDRSLGEAFF
j_gene: TRBJ2-7; abundance: many; len: 12; d_gene: -; v_gene: TRBV28; CDR3nt: TGTGCCAGCAGTTTACAGCCTTACGAGCAGTACTTC; CDR3aa: CASSLQPYEQYF
j_gene: TRBJ2-5; abundance: few; len: 14; d_gene: TRBD2; v_gene: TRBV12-3/TRBV12-4; CDR3nt: TGTGCCAGCAACTCCGGGACTAGCGGGGAGACCCAGTACTTC; CDR3aa: CASNSGTSGETQYF
j_gene: TRBJ1-5; abundance: -; len: 16; d_gene: -; v_gene: TRBV28; CDR3nt: TGTGCCAGCAGTTTTTCTGGCAGAGATAGCAATCAGCCCCAGCATTTT; CDR3aa: CASSFSGRDSNQPQHF
j_gene: TRBJ2-7; abundance: -; len: 15; d_gene: -; v_gene: TRBV28; CDR3nt: TGTGCCAGCAGTTTAGTCTCCTACCACGTCTACGAGCAGTACTTC; CDR3aa: CASSLVSYHVYEQYF
j_gene: TRBJ2-2; abundance: many; len: 16; d_gene: TRBD1; v_gene: TRBV24-1; CDR3nt: TGTGCCACCAGTGATTTAGGGACAGGGGATACCGGGGAGCTGTTTTTT; CDR3aa: CATSDLGTGDTGELFF
j_gene: TRBJ2-7; abundance: few; len: 13; d_gene: TRBD1; v_gene: TRBV5-1; CDR3nt: TGCGCCAGCAGCTTGGCCGCAGGGGGCGAGCAGTACTTC; CDR3aa: CASSLAAGGEQYF
j_gene: TRBJ1-5; abundance: few; len: 14; d_gene: -; v_gene: TRBV2; CDR3nt: TGTGCCAGCAGTGGCGCCGGCGGGAGAGCAGTCCAGCATTTT; CDR3aa: CASSGAGGRAVQHF
j_gene: TRBJ1-5; abundance: -; len: 12; d_gene: -; v_gene: TRBV20-1; CDR3nt: TGCAGTGCTGCGGCAGGGGATCAGCCCCAGCATTTT; CDR3aa: CSAAAGDQPQHF
j_gene: TRBJ2-7; abundance: -; len: 14; d_gene: -; v_gene: TRBV6-2/TRBV6-3; CDR3nt: TGTGCCAGCAGTCAGACTAGGGAAGCCTACGAGCAGTACTTC; CDR3aa: CASSQTREAYEQYF
j_gene: TRBJ2-1; abundance: few; len: 15; d_gene: TRBD1; v_gene: TRBV10-3; CDR3nt: TGTGCCATCACTCCCGGGACAGGGGACCTCAATGAGCAGTTCTTC; CDR3aa: CAITPGTGDLNEQFF
j_gene: TRBJ2-3; abundance: -; len: 14; d_gene: TRBD2; v_gene: TRBV20-1; CDR3nt: TGCAGTACTAGTCTAGCGGGAAGCACAGATACGCAGTATTTT; CDR3aa: CSTSLAGSTDTQYF
j_gene: TRBJ1-2; abundance: few; len: 13; d_gene: -; v_gene: TRBV28; CDR3nt: TGTGCCAGCAGTCCCCGGTCCTTGTTAGGCTACACCTTC; CDR3aa: CASSPRSLLGYTF
j_gene: TRBJ2-7; abundance: many; len: 16; d_gene: -; v_gene: TRBV12-5; CDR3nt: TGTGCTAGTGGTTTGGTAGGTCGTGGACCCTCCTACGAGCAGTACTTC; CDR3aa: CASGLVGRGPSYEQYF
j_gene: TRBJ2-5; abundance: -; len: 11; d_gene: -; v_gene: TRBV5-1; CDR3nt: TGCGCCAGCAGCTTGCGGGAGACCCAGTACTTC; CDR3aa: CASSLRETQYF
j_gene: TRBJ1-5; abundance: few; len: 14; d_gene: -; v_gene: TRBV20-1; CDR3nt: TGCAGTGCTAAGGCGCCTACAGGGAACCAGCCCCAGCATTTT; CDR3aa: CSAKAPTGNQPQHF
j_gene: TRBJ2-7; abundance: many; len: 13; d_gene: -; v_gene: TRBV19; CDR3nt: TGTGCCAGTAGTATAGGGGCGCCCGGCGAGCAGTACTTC; CDR3aa: CASSIGAPGEQYF
j_gene: TRBJ2-2; abundance: many; len: 15; d_gene: TRBD1; v_gene: TRBV11-2; CDR3nt: TGTGCCAGCAGTTGGACAGGGGAGAACACCGGGGAGCTGTTTTTT; CDR3aa: CASSWTGENTGELFF
j_gene: TRBJ2-5; abundance: many; len: 13; d_gene: TRBD1; v_gene: TRBV18; CDR3nt: TGTGCCAGCTCAATGGACAGGGTTGAGACCCAGTACTTC; CDR3aa: CASSMDRVETQYF
j_gene: TRBJ2-1; abundance: many; len: 12; d_gene: -; v_gene: TRBV29-1; CDR3nt: TGCAGCGTTGAACGGCAGTTGGGTGAGCAGTTCTTC; CDR3aa: CSVERQLGEQFF
j_gene: TRBJ2-7; abundance: -; len: 13; d_gene: -; v_gene: TRBV29-1; CDR3nt: TGCAGCGTTGCAGGGGACAACTCCTACGAGCAGTACTTC; CDR3aa: CSVAGDNSYEQYF
j_gene: TRBJ2-7; abundance: many; len: 14; d_gene: -; v_gene: TRBV7-2; CDR3nt: TGTGCCAGCAGCTTAAGAAGACAGACCTACGAGCAGTACTTC; CDR3aa: CASSLRRQTYEQYF
j_gene: TRBJ1-2; abundance: few; len: 11; d_gene: -; v_gene: TRBV20-1; CDR3nt: TGCAGTGTCAAAGCTAACTATGGCTACACCTTC; CDR3aa: CSVKANYGYTF
j_gene: TRBJ2-7; abundance: few; len: 11; d_gene: -; v_gene: TRBV5-1; CDR3nt: TGCGCCAGCAGCTTCAGCGTCGAGCAGTACTTC; CDR3aa: CASSFSVEQYF
j_gene: TRBJ1-4; abundance: many; len: 13; d_gene: -; v_gene: TRBV29-1; CDR3nt: TGCAGCGGCAAGAGACAGGTTAATGAAAAACTGTTTTTT; CDR3aa: CSGKRQVNEKLFF
j_gene: TRBJ2-7; abundance: -; len: 12; d_gene: -; v_gene: TRBV10-3; CDR3nt: TGTGCCATCAAGGGGCTAAACTACGAGCAGTACTTC; CDR3aa: CAIKGLNYEQYF
j_gene: TRBJ2-2; abundance: -; len: 14; d_gene: -; v_gene: TRBV7-2; CDR3nt: TGTGCCAGCAGCTTACGCGGACCCCCCGGGGAGCTGTTTTTT; CDR3aa: CASSLRGPPGELFF
j_gene: TRBJ2-7; abundance: many; len: 13; d_gene: TRBD1; v_gene: TRBV20-1; CDR3nt: TGCAGTGCTGGGACAGGGGGGCCGTACGAGCAGTACTTC; CDR3aa: CSAGTGGPYEQYF
j_gene: TRBJ1-1; abundance: -; len: 17; d_gene: -; v_gene: TRBV21-1; CDR3nt: TGTGCCAGCAGCACCCGGACAGACGGGGGGCCAAACACTGAAGCTTTCTTT; CDR3aa: CASSTRTDGGPNTEAFF
j_gene: TRBJ2-1; abundance: many; len: 11; d_gene: -; v_gene: TRBV4-1; CDR3nt: TGCGCCAGCAGCCAGGCCGTGGAGCAGTTCTTC; CDR3aa: CASSQAVEQFF
j_gene: TRBJ2-1; abundance: -; len: 18; d_gene: -; v_gene: TRBV9; CDR3nt: TGTGCCAGCAGCAGTCAAGCCGTGGGGCGGGACCCTCCCAATGAGCAGTTCTTC; CDR3aa: CASSSQAVGRDPPNEQFF
j_gene: TRBJ1-3; abundance: many; len: 13; d_gene: -; v_gene: TRBV10-3; CDR3nt: TGTGCCATCATGGGGCAGATTGGAAACACCATATATTTT; CDR3aa: CAIMGQIGNTIYF
j_gene: TRBJ1-5; abundance: few; len: 15; d_gene: TRBD1; v_gene: TRBV20-1; CDR3nt: TGCAGTGCTAGAGAGTCAGGGGGTTTCGATCAGCCCCAGCATTTT; CDR3aa: CSARESGGFDQPQHF
j_gene: TRBJ1-5; abundance: few; len: 14; d_gene: -; v_gene: TRBV6-5; CDR3nt: TGTGCCAGCAGACAGGGTTTCGCCAATCAGCCCCAGCATTTT; CDR3aa: CASRQGFANQPQHF
j_gene: TRBJ1-3; abundance: few; len: 14; d_gene: -; v_gene: TRBV20-1; CDR3nt: TGCAGTGCTAGAGATCCCAGCTCTGGAAACACCATATATTTT; CDR3aa: CSARDPSSGNTIYF
j_gene: TRBJ1-1; abundance: few; len: 13; d_gene: -; v_gene: TRBV5-6; CDR3nt: TGTGCCAGCAGCCCTACACAGAACACTGAAGCTTTCTTT; CDR3aa: CASSPTQNTEAFF